What follows are 9 T cell receptor beta chains derived from one specimen sequenced in a study of blood T cell repertoires in COVID-19. Produced via immunoSEQ multiplex PCR; TCRdb's table is partial and in-frame only. The data show 150,000 to 200,000 clones, about 88% seen once. The sequenced sample was peripheral blood. Source of these receptors: a man aged 65 to 79 with active or convalescent COVID-19.

The chain recombines TRBV29-1 with TRBJ1-4; 7 bases line up with TRBD1. This CDR3 has 12 residues. The V segment lost 3 bases and the J segment 11 bases; nucleotides outside the gene matches: 6. Germline V gene data show CDR1 as SQVTM and CDR2 as ANQGSEA. The CDR3 DNA follows: TGCAGCGTTGACCGACAGGGTGGGAAACTGTTTTTT. Its translation: CSVDRQGGKLFF.

The chain carries TRBV10-3 and TRBJ2-7; 9 bases line up with TRBD1. This CDR3 has 16 amino acids. V was clipped by 3 bases and J by 0 bases; unmatched bases: 6. The germline CDR1 and CDR2 sequences are ENHRY and SYGVKD. The CDR3 loop is CAISDRGQGSSYEQYF. The CDR3 nucleotides read TGTGCCATCAGTGATAGGGGACAGGGAAGCTCCTACGAGCAGTACTTC.

The rearrangement links TRBV15 to TRBJ2-1, with 9 bases identical to TRBD2. The CDR3 totals 15 residues. CDR1 LNHNV and CDR2 YYDKDF come from the germline V gene (reference sequence). Unmatched junction bases numbered 7, after V lost 1 base and J lost 9 bases. Here the CDR3 reads CATSRGGGRAVEQFF. For the CDR3, the DNA is TGTGCCACCAGCAGAGGGGGCGGGAGGGCCGTTGAGCAGTTCTTC.

DNA for the CDR3: TGTGCCAGCAGTTTATCAGGGGCGAGGTTTGCGCAGTATTTT. Its protein is CASSLSGARFAQYF. V is TRBV28 and J is TRBJ2-3; D possibly corresponds to TRBD1 (6 bases). From germline, CDR1 is MDHEN and CDR2 SYDVKM. The V end was cut by 1 base, the J end by 10 bases, with 15 bases between. The CDR3 contains 14 residues. Combining the CDR3 with reference TRBV28 and TRBJ2-3 gives the whole variable domain DVKVTQSSRYLVKRTGEKVFLECVQDMDHENMFWYRQDPGLGLRLIYFSYDVKMKEKGDIPEGYSVSREKKERFSLILESASTNQTSMYLCASSLSGARFAQYFGPGTRLTVL.

V is TRBV12-3 or TRBV12-4 and J is TRBJ1-1, with D possibly being TRBD1 (6 bases). The CDR3 is made up of 13 amino acids. With 2 bases removed from V and 5 bases from J, the gap between germline ends came to 9 bases. In DNA form, the CDR3 reads TGTGCCAGCAGTTTAATGAGGGGGACTGAAGCTTTCTTT. Amino acids: CASSLMRGTEAFF.

V usage is TRBV18 and J usage is TRBJ2-1; TRBD2 matches at 10 bases. Losses at the gene ends were 0 bases for V and 10 bases for J; bases not matched to a gene: 6. Germline CDR1 reads KGHSH; CDR2 reads LQKENI. CDR3 length equals 15 residues. CDR3 in DNA: TGTGCCAGCTCACCACCATTGGGACTAGCGCAAGAGCAGTTCTTC. It translates to CASSPPLGLAQEQFF.

The chain carries TRBV28 and TRBJ2-7; tentative D call: TRBD1 (6 bases). CDR3 size: 14 residues. Germline-derived CDR1 and CDR2 are MDHEN and SYDVKM. V was clipped by 2 bases and J by 2 bases, with 10 bases between them. The CDR3 is CASSLEGTPYEQYF. The CDR3 bases are TGTGCCAGCAGTTTAGAGGGGACACCCTACGAGCAGTACTTC.

This clone occurred once. The J gene is TRBJ2-1, the V gene TRBV9, with 8 bases that match TRBD2. CDR1 is SGDLS and CDR2 is YYNGEE in the germline V gene. This CDR3 spans 17 amino acids. V shed 2 bases and J 0 bases; nucleotides not matched to a gene: 7. The CDR3 sequence: CASSVSGGWSSYNEQFF. The CDR3 DNA reads as TGTGCCAGCAGCGTGTCGGGGGGGTGGAGCTCCTACAATGAGCAGTTCTTC.

This clone was picked up a small number of times. The same CDR3 is also encoded by other DNA sequences in this sample. The CDR3 coding sequence is TGTGCCAGCAGCGTAGTTAGCGGGTCCTACGAGCAGTACTTC. This sequence encodes CASSVVSGSYEQYF. The V call is TRBV9, the J call TRBJ2-7; TRBD2 agrees at 7 bases. With 0 bases clipped from V and 1 base from J, the junction kept 1 base outside the gene matches. CDR3 size: 14 residues. Per germline, CDR1 SGDLS and CDR2 YYNGEE.